These T cell receptor beta chains were read from a single sample in a study of blood T cell repertoires in COVID-19. Produced via immunoSEQ multiplex PCR; TCRdb's table is partial and in-frame only. The table records 400,000 or so clones, approximately 88% of them present only once. Material for sequencing was PBMCs or T cells enriched from blood (not recorded which). Receptor source: a woman aged 40 to 55 with acute COVID-19. The CDR3 runs from the conserved cysteine through the conserved F or W. D genes are given only for firm matches. Clone size is not always given. Where it is, it says once, few, many or a class for expanded clones.

>TRBJ1-2|TRBV2|.|.
TGTGCCAGCGGGCAGGACATAAACTATGGCTACACCTTC
CASGQDINYGYTF
>TRBJ2-5|TRBV3-1/TRBV3-2|.|TRBD2
TGTGCCAGCAGCCAAGATAGCACTAGCGGGGGCCTCCAAGAGACCCAGTACTTC
CASSQDSTSGGLQETQYF
>TRBJ2-7|TRBV11-2|.|.
TGTGCCAGCAGGAGGGACTCCCTGTACGAGCAGTACTTC
CASRRDSLYEQYF
>TRBJ2-7|TRBV19|.|TRBD1
TGTGCCAGTAGGGCGGGGCAGGGGGCCGACGAGCAGTACTTC
CASRAGQGADEQYF
>TRBJ2-1|TRBV18|once|TRBD1
TGTGCCAGCTCACCGGGGACAGGGGTTTACAATGAGCAGTTCTTC
CASSPGTGVYNEQFF
>TRBJ2-3|TRBV2|.|.
TGTGCCAGCGTGGAGATATCTAGCACAGATACGCAGTATTTT
CASVEISSTDTQYF
>TRBJ1-2|TRBV15|.|.
TGTGCCACCAGCAGAGATTTCCTTATGGGCCCCGGCTACACCTTC
CATSRDFLMGPGYTF
>TRBJ1-4|TRBV6-1|.|.
TGTGCCAGCAGTGAATCGGACAGATTGAAAAAACTGTTTTTT
CASSESDRLKKLFF
>TRBJ1-1|TRBV30|.|.
TGTGCCTGGAGTAGGGCAGGGGTGAACACTGAAGCTTTCTTT
CAWSRAGVNTEAFF
>TRBJ1-4|TRBV6-1|.|.
TGTGCCAGCAGTGAGCAGGGCCTGGGGGAAAAACTGTTTTTT
CASSEQGLGEKLFF
>TRBJ1-5|TRBV20-1|.|.
TGCAGTGCTAGTGTGGGGGCTAGGCAGCCCCAGCATTTT
CSASVGARQPQHF
>TRBJ2-1|TRBV2|.|.
TGTGCCAGCGGGGGCGTAAGCTCCTACAATGAGCAGTTCTTC
CASGGVSSYNEQFF
>TRBJ2-3|TRBV27|.|.
TGTGCCAGCAGTTTACTCGGGAGCACAGATACGCAGTATTTT
CASSLLGSTDTQYF
>TRBJ1-1|TRBV7-8|few|.
TGTGCCAGCAGCTTAGCGGAGGGGAACACTGAAGCTTTCTTT
CASSLAEGNTEAFF
>TRBJ1-1|TRBV5-6|.|.
TGTGCCAGCAGTCTGGCCGGGTCTGAAGCTTTCTTT
CASSLAGSEAFF
>TRBJ2-5|TRBV25-1|.|TRBD1
TGTGCCAGCAGTGAAGGGGTCACAGGGGGCTTGGAGACCCAGTACTTC
CASSEGVTGGLETQYF
>TRBJ1-2|TRBV29-1|.|.
TGCAGCGTTGTAGGGGTTAACTATGGCTACACCTTC
CSVVGVNYGYTF
>TRBJ1-2|TRBV10-3|.|.
TGTGCCACTGGGGAGATCCGTGGAGACTACACCTTC
CATGEIRGDYTF
>TRBJ1-2|TRBV24-1|.|.
TGTGCCACCAAGGGACTCGGTAACTATGGCTACACCTTC
CATKGLGNYGYTF
>TRBJ1-2|TRBV5-6|few|.
TGTGCCAGCAGCCTGGGGCGGGGCTATGGCTACACCTTC
CASSLGRGYGYTF
>TRBJ1-2|TRBV6-5|.|.
TGTGCCCTGCTCCCGACAGCTAACTATGGCTACACCTTC
CALLPTANYGYTF
>TRBJ1-1|TRBV5-5|.|.
TGTGCCAGCAGCTTGGTAGGGGGTAACACTGAAGCTTTCTTT
CASSLVGGNTEAFF
>TRBJ2-1|TRBV4-2|.|.
TGTGCCAGCAGCCAAGAAACGGCTAGCGTCGCAGTTGAGCAGTTCTTC
CASSQETASVAVEQFF
>TRBJ2-1|TRBV29-1|.|.
TGCAGCGTTGGGGACAAAGGGGCCATGGGGTTCTTC
CSVGDKGAMGFF
>TRBJ1-1|TRBV5-1|.|TRBD1
TGCGCCAGCAGCCGGACAGGGACGGGAACTGAAGCTTTCTTT
CASSRTGTGTEAFF
>TRBJ2-2|TRBV5-6|.|TRBD1
TGTGCCAGCAGCTTACAGACAGGGTACGACACCGGGGAGCTGTTTTTT
CASSLQTGYDTGELFF